A selection of T cell receptor beta chains follows, all from one sample in a study of blood T cells in healthy people across ages. MiXCR, applied by TCRdb to the 5' RACE reads, yields one record per CDR3 protein. The table lists around 580,000 distinct CDR3 sequences, roughly 43% of them singletons, with roughly 24% in the top ten. The sample comprised blood. The receptors come from an older man in good health. The CDR3 runs from the conserved cysteine through the conserved F or W. Each record gives: J gene, D gene, clone size, V gene, CDR3 DNA, CDR3 protein. The D gene is left open where the match is weak. A clone size is listed for some rows: how often the clone was seen (once, few, many), or a class if it is expanded.

>TRBJ2-7|TRBD2|.|TRBV9
TGTGCCAGCAGCCAGACTAGCGGGAGTTTCGAGCAGTACTTC
CASSQTSGSFEQYF
>TRBJ2-1|.|many|TRBV7-9
TGTGCCAGCAGCTTAGGGGCAGGGGGGGGCGATGAGCAGTTCTTC
CASSLGAGGGDEQFF
>TRBJ2-1|TRBD2|.|TRBV3-1
TGTGCCAGCAGCCAAGGCAGGACTAGCTGGGTTGAGCAGTTCTTC
CASSQGRTSWVEQFF
>TRBJ1-4|.|many|TRBV6-6
TGTGCCAGCAGAGTCGGGACTGAAAATGAAAAACTGTTTTTT
CASRVGTENEKLFF
>TRBJ2-5|.|.|TRBV20-1
TGCAGTGCAGGTGGAGGGGGTCAAGAGACCCAGTACTTC
CSAGGGGQETQYF
>TRBJ2-3|.|.|TRBV7-8
TGTGCCAGCAGCTTAGAATCCGGCAGGAGCACAGATACGCAGTATTTT
CASSLESGRSTDTQYF
>TRBJ2-1|.|few|TRBV4-3
TGCGCCAGCAGCCAAGAAGTATCCGGGACCTCCTACAATGAGCAGTTCTTC
CASSQEVSGTSYNEQFF
>TRBJ2-3|.|.|TRBV9
TGTGCCAGCAGCGTAGATGGAAGCACAGATACGCAGTATTTT
CASSVDGSTDTQYF
>TRBJ2-1|.|.|TRBV11-2
TGTGCCAGCAGCTTACGGCCTGGACCAAGCCAAAATGAGCAGTTCTTC
CASSLRPGPSQNEQFF
>TRBJ1-2|TRBD1|.|TRBV29-1
TGCAGCGTTGATGGGACAGCTGTGTCGGGCTACACCTTC
CSVDGTAVSGYTF
>TRBJ2-1|TRBD1|many|TRBV29-1
TGCAGCGTCACGACAGGGGCGGTGGATGAGCAGTTCTTC
CSVTTGAVDEQFF